Each of the 10 T cell receptor beta chains below was sequenced from the same sample in a study of OX40 agonist ivuxolimab in advanced cancers. The method behind the library was the immunoSEQ multiplex PCR assay. Here the immuneACCESS table is served through TCRdb, limited to in-frame sequences with V and J called. Missing clones are a known gap in these copies; in checked studies unresolved V genes cover under half, and the rest lacks a known reason. The sample data list 65,000 to 95,000 clones, and about 90% of these were observed just once. Roughly 6.9% of the sample is taken by the ten largest. Sequencing was performed on CD4+ or CD8+ T cells sorted from blood, taken in a trial of the OX40 agonist ivuxolimab. The receptors derive from an adult with an advanced solid tumor such as melanoma, head and neck, liver or kidney cancer.

Only one count was recorded for this clone. The chain is built from TRBV28 and TRBJ2-5, with D perhaps TRBD1 (6 bases). The CDR3 is 12 amino acids. Trimming cost V 4 bases and J 5 bases, with 8 bases left between them. Germline V gene data show CDR1 as MDHEN and CDR2 as SYDVKM. This CDR3 is CASSWGRETQYF. The DNA of the CDR3 is TGTGCCAGCAGTTGGGGGCGGGAGACCCAGTACTTC.

The J gene is TRBJ2-3, the V gene TRBV19; 11 nucleotides agree with TRBD2. Trimming removed 7 bases from V and 0 bases from J; junction bases left unmatched: 6. The length of the CDR3 is 16 residues. Germline V gives CDR1 LNHDA, CDR2 SQIVND (reference sequence). CDR3 in DNA: TGTGCCAGTAATTTGGGACTAGCGGCCAGCACAGATACGCAGTATTTT. This encodes CASNLGLAASTDTQYF.

The chain combines TRBV11-2 with TRBJ2-2; D is uncertain. Trimming pared 0 bases from V and 5 bases from J, leaving 7 bases between. The CDR3 is 14 amino acids. Per the germline V gene, CDR1 is SGHAT and CDR2 is FQNNGV. CDR3 sequence: CASSLEVPTGELFF. The CDR3 DNA follows: TGTGCCAGCAGCTTAGAAGTGCCGACCGGGGAGCTGTTTTTT.

This clone has just one count. The chain recombines TRBV29-1 with TRBJ2-7, with TRBD1 identical over 9 bases. This CDR3 has 12 amino acids. Germline values: CDR1 SQVTM, CDR2 ANQGSEA. V lost 6 bases to trimming and J lost 4 bases; unmatched junction nucleotides: 4. CDR3 DNA: TGCAGCGTCCGGGACAGGGCGTACGAGCAGTACTTC. It encodes CSVRDRAYEQYF.

This clone has just one count. The rearrangement links TRBV2 to TRBJ2-1; 8 bases agree with TRBD2. Germline CDR1 is SNHLY and CDR2 is FYNNEI. This CDR3 comprises 17 residues. With 6 bases clipped from V and 2 bases from J, the junction kept 12 bases outside the gene matches. The CDR3 reads CASSQKLGAGAYNEQFF. In DNA, the CDR3 is TGTGCCAGCAGCCAAAAGCTGGGAGCGGGAGCCTACAATGAGCAGTTCTTC.

The rearrangement joins TRBV28 to TRBJ1-1; possibly TRBD1 for D (6 bases). The CDR3 totals 13 residues. Germline assignment: CDR1 MDHEN and CDR2 SYDVKM. Trimming stripped 10 bases from V and 2 bases from J, with 14 bases between. The CDR3 DNA is TGTGCCATCCACGGACAGCTAAACACTGAAGCTTTCTTT. Translation gives CAIHGQLNTEAFF.

This chain's CDR3 is CASSLNSEQFF. DNA for the CDR3: TGTGCCAGCAGCTTAAATAGTGAGCAGTTCTTC. V gene TRBV7-9 combines with J gene TRBJ2-1, with D unclear. The CDR3 runs 11 residues. Germline lookup yields CDR1 SEHNR and CDR2 FQNEAQ (reference sequence). V was shortened by 2 bases and J by 9 bases, with 5 bases between the two germline ends.

This sequence joins TRBV30 and TRBJ1-1; D ambiguous. This CDR3 is built from 13 residues. Germline V gene data show CDR1 as GTSNPN and CDR2 as SVGIG (reference sequence). The V end was cut by 3 bases, the J end by 0 bases, with 8 bases between. CDR3 DNA: TGTGCCTGGAGCAGAAACATGAACACTGAAGCTTTCTTT. This translates into CAWSRNMNTEAFF.

The chain joins TRBV10-3 to TRBJ1-3; unclear D gene. V lost 0 bases and J lost 5, with 8 bases in between. Germline loops: CDR1 ENHRY, CDR2 SYGVKD. This CDR3 contains 14 residues. DNA of the CDR3: TGTGCCATCAGTGAGTCGGCGACGAGAAACACCATATATTTT. Translation gives CAISESATRNTIYF.

The genes are TRBV7-8 and TRBJ2-7, with D tentatively TRBD1 or TRBD2 (5 bases each). This CDR3 contains 15 residues. CDR1 and CDR2 (germline): SGHVS, FQNEAQ. V was trimmed by 5 bases and J by 2 bases, leaving 16 bases between them. The CDR3 DNA sequence: TGTGCCAGCAGCCTAACCGGGACGGTAACCTACGAGCAGTACTTC. It translates to CASSLTGTVTYEQYF.